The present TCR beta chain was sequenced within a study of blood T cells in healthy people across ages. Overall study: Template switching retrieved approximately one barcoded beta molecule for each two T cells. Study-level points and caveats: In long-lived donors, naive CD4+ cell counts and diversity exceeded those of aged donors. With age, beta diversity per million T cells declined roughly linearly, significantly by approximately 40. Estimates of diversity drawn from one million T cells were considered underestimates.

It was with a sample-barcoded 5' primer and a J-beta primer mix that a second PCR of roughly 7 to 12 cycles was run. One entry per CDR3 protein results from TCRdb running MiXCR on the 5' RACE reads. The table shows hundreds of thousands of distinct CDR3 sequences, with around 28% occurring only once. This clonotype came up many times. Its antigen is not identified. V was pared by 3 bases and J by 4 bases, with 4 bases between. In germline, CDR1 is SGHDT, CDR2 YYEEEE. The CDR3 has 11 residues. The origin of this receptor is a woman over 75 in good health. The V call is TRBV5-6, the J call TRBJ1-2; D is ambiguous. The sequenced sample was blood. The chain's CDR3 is CASSWSYGYTF. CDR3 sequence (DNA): TGTGCCAGCAGCTGGAGCTATGGCTACACCTTC.